Presented here are 21 T cell receptor beta chains from one specimen sequenced in a study of blood T cell repertoires in COVID-19. Sequencing used immunoSEQ multiplex PCR; TCRdb keeps in-frame clones, though not all of them. Of over 50,000 clones listed, just under 80% were seen once; the top ten hold under 15%. Sequenced input: peripheral blood. These receptors came from a human donor with active or convalescent COVID-19. The donor label of this sample is uncertain.

The chain employs TRBV30 and TRBJ1-4; TRBD1 might be the D (5 bases). Germline V gives CDR1 GTSNPN, CDR2 SVGIG (reference sequence). The germline V and J ends were trimmed by 2 bases and 6 bases, with 10 bases remaining between them. This CDR3 is built from 13 residues. The CDR3 here is CAWSLGLYEKLFF. The CDR3 region has the DNA TGTGCCTGGAGTTTGGGGCTTTATGAAAAACTGTTTTTT.

The chain is built from TRBV9 and TRBJ2-2; a possible D gene is TRBD1 (7 bases). Germline V gene data show CDR1 as SGDLS and CDR2 as YYNGEE. The CDR3 contains 16 residues. V shed 0 bases and J shed 1 base, with 10 bases lying between them. The CDR3 reads CASSVAQGGNTGELFF. The CDR3 DNA reads TGTGCCAGCAGCGTAGCTCAGGGGGGGAACACCGGGGAGCTGTTTTTT.

This clone was observed a few times. V usage is TRBV2 and J usage is TRBJ2-1, with D perhaps TRBD2 (6 bases). There are 17 residues in the CDR3. The V gene lost 1 base and the J gene lost 4 bases, with 17 bases spanning the gap. Germline CDR1 reads SNHLY; CDR2 reads FYNNEI. In nucleotides, the CDR3 is TGTGCCAGCAGTGAAGGGGGTTACGCGGGAATTTACAATGAGCAGTTCTTC. Translating gives CASSEGGYAGIYNEQFF.

The sample holds many counts of this clone. The chain uses TRBV30 and TRBJ1-5; no clear D. The germline gives CDR1 GTSNPN, CDR2 SVGIG (reference sequence). The CDR3 contains 15 residues. V was cut by 0 bases and J by 3 bases, with 12 bases left in between. This chain's CDR3 is CAWSVMSGVNQPQHF. CDR3 bases: TGTGCCTGGAGTGTGATGTCAGGCGTCAATCAGCCCCAGCATTTT.

V gene TRBV5-6 combines with J gene TRBJ1-1; no clear D. The CDR3 has 12 residues. The germline CDR1 and CDR2 sequences are SGHDT and YYEEEE. Trimming took 4 bases from V and 4 from J, leaving 8 bases between them. CDR3 sequence reads: CASSPSGTEAFF. In DNA, the CDR3 is TGTGCCAGCAGCCCTTCGGGCACTGAAGCTTTCTTT.

The CDR3 sequence is CASSVRLAGIYEQYF. The CDR3 region has the DNA TGTGCCAGCAGCGTCCGACTAGCGGGAATATACGAGCAGTACTTC. The chain couples TRBV7-2 to TRBJ2-7; 11 bases fit TRBD2. The ends lost 5 bases at V and 4 bases at J; junction bases unmatched: 7. CDR1 is SGHTA and CDR2 is FQGNSA in the germline V gene. The CDR3 is 15 amino acids. Full variable domain (rest looked up from reference TRBV7-2 and TRBJ2-7): GAGVSQSPSNKVTEKGKDVELRCDPISGHTALYWYRQSLGQGLEFLIYFQGNSAPDKSGLPSDRFSAERTGGSVSTLTIQRTQQEDSAVYLCASSVRLAGIYEQYFGPGTRLTVT.

J is TRBJ1-1 and V is TRBV18; D is undetermined. CDR1 and CDR2 from the germline V gene are KGHSH and LQKENI. Trimming took off 0 bases at V and 7 bases at J, with 12 bases between the two ends. CDR3 length: 14 residues. This CDR3 is CASSPPMHSGEAFF. The CDR3 coding sequence is TGTGCCAGCTCACCACCGATGCACAGTGGTGAAGCTTTCTTT.

The table lists this clone with a few counts. The rearrangement uses TRBV4-1 and TRBJ2-7; perhaps TRBD2 as D (5 bases). V was shortened by 0 bases and J by 3 bases, with 12 bases between the two germline ends. The length of the CDR3 is 15 residues. Germline values: CDR1 MGHRA, CDR2 YSYEKL. The CDR3 reads CASSQENGGGYEQYF. CDR3 DNA sequence: TGCGCCAGCAGCCAAGAAAACGGAGGTGGCTACGAGCAGTACTTC.

The chain recombines TRBV3-1 (or the pseudogene TRBV3-2) with TRBJ2-1; no reliable D call. The CDR3 is 17 amino acids. V lost 0 bases to trimming and J lost 0 bases, with 12 bases between them. Germline CDR1 and CDR2: LGHDT and YNNKEL (reference sequence). The CDR3 DNA sequence: TGTGCCAGCAGCCAAGATTGGGCAAGTCGCTCCTACAATGAGCAGTTCTTC. As protein: CASSQDWASRSYNEQFF.

The rearrangement joins TRBV11-3 to TRBJ2-1; tentatively, D is TRBD2 (5 bases). CDR3 length: 15 residues. The V gene lost 6 bases and the J gene lost 0 bases, with 12 bases spanning the gap. Germline V gene sequence: CDR1 SGHNT, CDR2 YENEEA. The CDR3 spells CASSRGSSSYNEQFF. In nucleotides, the CDR3 is TGTGCCAGCAGTAGAGGGAGTAGCTCCTACAATGAGCAGTTCTTC. The variable domain in full, with the rest retrieved from reference TRBV11-3 and TRBJ2-1, is EAGVVQSPRYKIIEKKQPVAFWCNPISGHNTLYWYLQNLGQGPELLIRYENEEAVDDSQLPKDRFSAERLKGVDSTLKIQPAELGDSAVYLCASSRGSSSYNEQFFGPGTRLTVL.

This clone was observed a few times. The V gene is TRBV7-2, the J gene TRBJ2-6; TRBD1 matches 9 bases. Germline loops: CDR1 SGHTA, CDR2 FQGNSA. J lost 0 bases, V lost 5 bases, and 5 bases had no gene match. CDR3 size: 17 residues. The DNA of the CDR3 is TGTGCCAGCAGCCCGGGACAGGGTTTCTCTGGGGCCAACGTCCTGACTTTC. Protein: CASSPGQGFSGANVLTF.

The V gene is TRBV27, the J gene TRBJ2-7; the D gene is possibly TRBD2 (6 bases). Deletions cut 6 bases from V and 6 bases from J, with 15 bases between. The V gene's germline CDR1 is MNHEY and CDR2 SMNVEV (reference sequence). The CDR3 contains 13 residues. Here the CDR3 reads CASRFHWEVEQYF. In nucleotides, the CDR3 is TGTGCCAGCAGATTTCATTGGGAGGTCGAGCAGTACTTC.

This clone was detected only once. The V call is TRBV19, the J call TRBJ1-6; D gene ambiguous. The germline V gene encodes CDR1 LNHDA and CDR2 SQIVND (reference sequence). The CDR3 is 12 residues long. Trimming removed 3 bases at V and 9 bases at J, with 6 bases between. CDR3 nucleotides: TGTGCCAGTAGTATCCTCTCTTCACCCCTCCACTTT. Translation gives CASSILSSPLHF.

CDR3 sequence: CASSPLGTSGSETQYF. DNA for the CDR3: TGTGCCAGCTCACCACTTGGGACTAGCGGGAGCGAGACCCAGTACTTC. J is TRBJ2-5 and V is TRBV18; TRBD2 matches at 14 bases. The CDR3 has 16 amino acids. V lost 1 base to trimming and J lost 5 bases; unmatched junction nucleotides: 3. Germline V lookup: CDR1 KGHSH, CDR2 LQKENI.

The chain has TRBV12-5 and TRBJ1-1; 7 positions match TRBD1. Germline V gene data show CDR1 as LGHNT and CDR2 as FRNRAP. The CDR3 extends over 15 amino acids. Trimming at V came to 1 base and at J to 4 bases, leaving 6 bases not matched to a gene. CDR3 amino acids: CASGLARGVGTEAFF. DNA for the CDR3: TGTGCTAGTGGTTTGGCCAGGGGGGTGGGCACTGAAGCTTTCTTT.

V gene TRBV28 combines with J gene TRBJ1-1; no definite D call. V was trimmed by 5 bases and J by 1 base, leaving 14 bases between them. Germline CDR1 is MDHEN and CDR2 is SYDVKM. The CDR3 runs 15 residues. Written as DNA, the CDR3 is TGTGCCAGCAGTGTAATTAACCCCGGGAACACTGAAGCTTTCTTT. It specifies CASSVINPGNTEAFF.

CDR3 residues: CATTDRINEQFF. Here the CDR3 DNA reads TGTGCCACCACCGACAGGATCAATGAGCAGTTCTTC. The V gene is TRBV24-1, the J gene TRBJ2-1; TRBD1 is a possible D gene (6 bases). This CDR3 comprises 12 residues. Germline CDR1 and CDR2: KGHDR and SFDVKD. Trimming stripped 8 bases from V and 6 bases from J, with 10 bases between.

The gene calls are TRBV14 and TRBJ2-1; TRBD1 agrees at 10 bases. Germline assignment: CDR1 SGHDN and CDR2 FVKESK. This CDR3 spans 13 amino acids. Trimming at V came to 4 bases and at J to 9 bases, leaving 3 bases not matched to a gene. The CDR3 region is CASSPDRGLEQFF. Written as DNA, the CDR3 is TGTGCCAGCAGCCCCGACAGGGGGCTTGAGCAGTTCTTC.

The rearrangement uses TRBV7-2 and TRBJ1-2; D ambiguous. Germline lookup yields CDR1 SGHTA and CDR2 FQGNSA. This CDR3 comprises 14 residues. V was clipped by 4 bases and J by 2 bases, with 11 bases between them. CDR3 amino acids: CASSYSSQNYGYTF. CDR3 bases: TGTGCCAGCAGCTATTCTAGCCAGAACTATGGCTACACCTTC.

This clone was counted a single time. V and J are TRBV3-1 (or the pseudogene TRBV3-2) and TRBJ2-7, with a tentative D call TRBD2 (6 bases). Deletions cut 4 bases from V and 5 bases from J, with 18 bases between. This CDR3 spans 15 amino acids. The germline V gene encodes CDR1 LGHDT and CDR2 YNNKEL (reference sequence). The CDR3 sequence: CASSRSPGSQHEQYF. The CDR3 region has the DNA TGTGCCAGCAGCCGGTCCCCCGGGAGCCAACACGAGCAGTACTTC.

V is TRBV10-1 and J is TRBJ2-7; the match to TRBD2 covers 10 bases. V was clipped by 0 bases and J by 6 bases; unmatched bases: 14. Germline V gives CDR1 WNHNN, CDR2 SYGVQD (reference sequence). The CDR3 runs to 18 residues. The CDR3 loop is CASSESQGNLAGEIEQYF. The CDR3 nucleotides are TGCGCCAGCAGTGAGTCCCAGGGGAACCTAGCGGGAGAGATCGAGCAGTACTTC.